A selection of T cell receptor beta chains follows, all from one sample in a study of blood T cell repertoires in COVID-19. Assay: immunoSEQ multiplex PCR; the TCRdb copy retains only in-frame clones and omits some. The sample yields about 74,000 clones, 90% seen once. Sequencing was done on a sample of peripheral blood. These receptors were collected from a woman in her forties or fifties in a cohort sampled during active COVID-19. CDR3s include the opening cysteine and the closing phenylalanine or tryptophan. Fields, in order: D gene, clone size, V gene, J gene, CDR3 protein, CDR3 DNA. D genes are given only for firm matches. Rows give clone size only sometimes, using once, few, many, or a class for an expanded clone.

TRBD1	NA	TRBV6-5	TRBJ1-1	CASTSGGRTEAFF	TGTGCCAGCACTTCAGGGGGCAGAACTGAAGCTTTCTTT
TRBD2	once	TRBV3-1/TRBV3-2	TRBJ2-6	CASSLGLAGGAPPSGANVLTF	TGTGCCAGCAGCCTAGGACTAGCGGGAGGGGCCCCCCCCTCTGGGGCCAACGTCCTGACTTTC
NA	NA	TRBV29-1	TRBJ2-7	CSVREQGSSYEQYF	TGCAGCGTCCGAGAACAGGGTTCTTCCTACGAGCAGTACTTC
NA	NA	TRBV29-1	TRBJ2-3	CSVEFVDSAIDTQYF	TGCAGCGTCGAGTTCGTTGACTCCGCGATAGATACGCAGTATTTT
NA	NA	TRBV14	TRBJ1-4	CASSQGSARRPEKLFF	TGTGCCAGCAGCCAAGGCTCGGCGCGGCGTCCTGAAAAACTGTTTTTT
NA	NA	TRBV5-1	TRBJ2-2	CASSGGPTPGELFF	TGCGCCAGCAGCGGAGGACCGACACCCGGGGAGCTGTTTTTT
TRBD1	NA	TRBV28	TRBJ1-1	CASKLGQVNTEAFF	TGTGCCAGCAAGCTGGGACAGGTGAACACTGAAGCTTTCTTT
NA	NA	TRBV30	TRBJ1-2	CAWRAPGQPFYGYTF	TGTGCCTGGAGGGCCCCGGGACAACCGTTCTATGGCTACACCTTC
TRBD1	NA	TRBV27	TRBJ1-1	CASSTLPGTANTEAFF	TGTGCCAGCAGTACCCTACCAGGGACAGCGAACACTGAAGCTTTCTTT
NA	NA	TRBV6-6	TRBJ1-3	CASSLSGIYVGNTIYF	TGTGCCAGCAGTTTGAGCGGAATATACGTTGGAAACACCATATATTTT
NA	NA	TRBV6-1	TRBJ2-1	CASSEADSSYNEQFF	TGTGCCAGCAGTGAAGCTGATAGCTCCTACAATGAGCAGTTCTTC
NA	NA	TRBV11-3	TRBJ1-2	CARKQRYGYTF	TGTGCCAGGAAACAGAGATATGGCTACACCTTC
NA	NA	TRBV3-1/TRBV3-2	TRBJ1-6	CASSQAGGSPLHF	TGTGCCAGCAGCCAGGCCGGCGGTTCACCCCTCCACTTT
TRBD2	once	TRBV7-7	TRBJ2-7	CASSLPSGGIYEQYF	TGTGCTAGCAGTCTGCCCTCGGGAGGTATCTACGAGCAGTACTTC
NA	NA	TRBV18	TRBJ2-7	CASSPGREGEQYF	TGTGCCAGCTCACCAGGGCGGGAAGGCGAGCAGTACTTC
TRBD1	NA	TRBV25-1	TRBJ1-2	CASSEYGGQTIYGYTF	TGTGCCAGCAGTGAATATGGGGGACAGACTATATATGGCTACACCTTC
TRBD1	NA	TRBV7-3	TRBJ1-3	CASSLGQTSGNTIYF	TGTGCCAGCAGCTTGGGACAGACCTCTGGAAACACCATATATTTT
TRBD1	NA	TRBV7-9	TRBJ2-1	CASSVSTGTGIPNEQFF	TGTGCCAGCAGCGTTTCTACCGGGACAGGGATCCCTAATGAGCAGTTCTTC
TRBD1	NA	TRBV6-5	TRBJ1-1	CASSSLRGLNTEAFF	TGTGCCAGCAGTAGTCTCAGGGGGCTCAACACTGAAGCTTTCTTT
NA	once	TRBV27	TRBJ1-2	CASSLSGTLGYTF	TGTGCCAGCAGTTTATCTGGGACTTTGGGCTACACCTTC
TRBD1	NA	TRBV18	TRBJ1-1	CASSPQQGSDTEAFF	TGTGCCAGCTCACCCCAACAGGGGTCGGACACTGAAGCTTTCTTT
NA	few	TRBV7-9	TRBJ1-3	CASSRLSSGNTIYF	TGTGCCAGCAGCCGCTTGAGCTCTGGAAACACCATATATTTT
NA	NA	TRBV20-1	TRBJ1-2	CSAANYGYTF	TGCAGTGCCGCTAACTATGGCTACACCTTC
TRBD1	NA	TRBV28	TRBJ2-7	CASSLTQGQGAGEQYF	TGTGCCAGCAGCCTTACCCAAGGACAGGGGGCGGGTGAGCAGTACTTC
TRBD2	NA	TRBV5-1	TRBJ2-3	CASSYLAGPTDTQYF	TGCGCCAGCAGCTACTTAGCGGGGCCCACAGATACGCAGTATTTT
TRBD1	NA	TRBV6-5	TRBJ1-1	CASSPIQGATEAFF	TGTGCCAGCAGTCCAATACAGGGGGCCACTGAAGCTTTCTTT
NA	NA	TRBV5-1	TRBJ2-5	CASSLSGEETQYF	TGCGCCAGCAGCTTGAGCGGTGAAGAGACCCAGTACTTC
NA	NA	TRBV28	TRBJ2-2	CASLGQLNTGELFF	TGTGCCAGCCTGGGGCAACTGAACACCGGGGAGCTGTTTTTT
NA	once	TRBV4-1	TRBJ1-2	CASSLLPQDYGYTF	TGCGCCAGCAGCCTTCTCCCCCAGGACTATGGCTACACCTTC
TRBD1	NA	TRBV9	TRBJ1-6	CASSSRQGDNSPLHF	TGTGCCAGCAGCTCCAGACAGGGAGATAATTCACCCCTCCACTTT
NA	NA	TRBV7-2	TRBJ2-7	CASSWGLSSYEQYF	TGTGCCAGCAGCTGGGGGCTGTCCTCCTACGAGCAGTACTTC
TRBD1	once	TRBV19	TRBJ2-7	CASSPTGSSYEQYF	TGTGCCAGTAGTCCGACAGGGAGCTCCTACGAGCAGTACTTC
NA	few	TRBV29-1	TRBJ2-2	CSARGAGELFF	TGCAGCGCCAGGGGCGCCGGGGAGCTGTTTTTT
NA	NA	TRBV10-1	TRBJ1-1	CASRGQNTEAFF	TGCGCCAGCAGGGGCCAGAACACTGAAGCTTTCTTT
NA	once	TRBV15	TRBJ1-1	CATSRGQTNTEAFF	TGTGCCACCAGCAGAGGACAAACGAACACTGAAGCTTTCTTT
NA	NA	TRBV7-9	TRBJ2-1	CASSRVQSGDNEQFF	TGTGCCAGCAGCCGAGTACAGTCCGGGGACAATGAGCAGTTCTTC
TRBD2	NA	TRBV11-2	TRBJ2-1	CASSPPGLAGNEQFF	TGTGCCAGCAGCCCCCCGGGACTAGCAGGCAATGAGCAGTTCTTC
TRBD2	NA	TRBV19	TRBJ2-5	CASSIKTSGSFGETQYF	TGTGCCAGTAGTATAAAAACTAGCGGGAGTTTCGGGGAGACCCAGTACTTC
NA	NA	TRBV28	TRBJ2-7	CASSRVYEQYF	TGTGCCAGCTCCCGTGTATACGAGCAGTACTTC
TRBD1	NA	TRBV7-2	TRBJ1-2	CASSPTSDRVGYTF	TGTGCCAGCAGCCCCACCTCGGACAGGGTCGGCTACACCTTC
NA	few	TRBV28	TRBJ2-7	CASSPWPSVYF	TGTGCCAGCAGTCCGTGGCCTAGCGTTTACTTC
NA	NA	TRBV5-4	TRBJ2-7	CASSLGLISAYEQYF	TGTGCCAGCAGCTTGGGATTGATATCAGCCTACGAGCAGTACTTC
NA	many	TRBV11-2	TRBJ2-7	CASSGQTYEQYF	TGTGCCAGCAGCGGACAGACCTACGAGCAGTACTTC